Below are 12 T cell receptor beta chains sequenced from a single sample in a study of PD-1 blockade in classical Hodgkin lymphoma. Patients all relapsed after autologous stem cell transplantation, and there was variation in brentuximab vedotin exposure. The repertoire was sequenced with immunoSEQ multiplex PCR; TCRdb's copy has only in-frame clones and lacks some. The table lists tens of thousands of clones, around three quarters of them singletons. The material was peripheral blood mononuclear cells (PBMCs), obtained before the second cycle of nivolumab. These receptors came from a human donor with classical Hodgkin lymphoma.

The V call is TRBV7-9, the J call TRBJ2-5; TRBD2 matches 7 bases. The CDR3 has 15 amino acids. CDR1 is SEHNR, CDR2 FQNEAQ, per germline (reference sequence). V lost 1 base, J lost 2 bases, and 4 bases stayed unmatched. The CDR3 bases are TGTGCCAGCAGCTTAGAGGGGAGGGTTCAAGAGACCCAGTACTTC. This encodes CASSLEGRVQETQYF.

V is TRBV27 and J is TRBJ2-2; 7 bases are a match to TRBD1. V lost 3 bases, J lost 5 bases, and 3 bases stayed unmatched. From germline, CDR1 is MNHEY and CDR2 SMNVEV (reference sequence). This CDR3 contains 14 residues. CDR3 in DNA: TGTGCCAGCAGTTTGACAGGGAAGACCGGGGAGCTGTTTTTT. This sequence encodes CASSLTGKTGELFF.

The rearrangement uses TRBV28 and TRBJ2-1, with a possible D match to TRBD1 (6 bases). Germline values: CDR1 MDHEN, CDR2 SYDVKM. The V gene lost 5 bases and the J gene lost 8 bases, with 16 bases spanning the gap. This CDR3 has 14 residues. CDR3 coding DNA: TGTGCCAGCAGTCATTTCTACAGGGTCCATGAGCAGTTCTTC. Translating it yields CASSHFYRVHEQFF.

Only one count was recorded for this clone. The chain links TRBV18 to TRBJ1-1; D may be TRBD1 (6 bases). Trimming cost V 3 bases and J 3 bases, with 17 bases left between them. The germline V gene has CDR1 KGHSH and CDR2 LQKENI. The CDR3 sequence is 16 residues long. The CDR3 nucleotides are TGTGCCAGCTCACCCCCGAACCGGGACATCTACACTGAAGCTTTCTTT. Protein sequence: CASSPPNRDIYTEAFF. The full variable domain, with the rest looked up from reference TRBV18 and TRBJ1-1, is NAGVMQNPRHLVRRRGQEARLRCSPMKGHSHVYWYRQLPEEGLKFMVYLQKENIIDESGMPKERFSAEFPKEGPSILRIQQVVRGDSAAYFCASSPPNRDIYTEAFFGQGTRLTVV.

V is TRBV7-2 and J is TRBJ2-1, with D possibly TRBD1 on 6 matching bases. The germline gives CDR1 SGHTA, CDR2 FQGNSA. Trimming left V 8 bases short and J 13 bases short, with 21 bases between. The CDR3 is 13 amino acids. CDR3 region: CASGMGAGGYQFF. In nucleotides, the CDR3 is TGTGCCAGCGGCATGGGGGCAGGAGGATACCAGTTCTTC.

The chain employs TRBV5-6 and TRBJ2-7, with 9 positions matching TRBD1. J was trimmed by 0 bases and V by 4 bases; bases with no gene match: 8. Germline V lookup: CDR1 SGHDT, CDR2 YYEEEE. The CDR3 is 16 residues long. The CDR3 reads CASSPPSTGGSYEQYF. DNA for the CDR3: TGTGCCAGCAGCCCACCCTCGACAGGGGGCTCCTACGAGCAGTACTTC. The whole variable domain, filled in from reference TRBV5-6 and TRBJ2-7, reads DAGVTQSPTHLIKTRGQQVTLRCSPKSGHDTVSWYQQALGQGPQFIFQYYEEEERQRGNFPDRFSGHQFPNYSSELNVNALLLGDSALYLCASSPPSTGGSYEQYFGPGTRLTVT.

The genes are TRBV19 and TRBJ2-1; maybe TRBD2 (5 bases). V was shortened by 0 bases and J by 2 bases, with 8 bases between the two germline ends. The CDR3 is made up of 15 amino acids. Per germline, CDR1 LNHDA and CDR2 SQIVND (reference sequence). CDR3 protein: CASSIEAGPYNEQFF. For the CDR3, the DNA is TGTGCCAGTAGTATAGAGGCGGGCCCCTACAATGAGCAGTTCTTC.

This sequence joins TRBV13 and TRBJ1-6; D is possibly TRBD1 (5 bases). Per germline, CDR1 PRHDT and CDR2 FYEKMQ (reference sequence). With 9 bases removed from V and 7 bases from J, the gap between germline ends came to 16 bases. The length of the CDR3 is 14 residues. CDR3 coding DNA: TGTGCCAGTAGAGTGTGGGACGAGAATTCACCCCTCCACTTT. Residues: CASRVWDENSPLHF.

This chain connects TRBV2 to TRBJ1-1; unclear D gene. Germline-derived CDR1 and CDR2 are SNHLY and FYNNEI. Trimming took off 7 bases at V and 4 bases at J, with 7 bases between the two ends. The CDR3 length is 11 residues. CDR3 sequence reads: CASNRGTEAFF. CDR3 DNA sequence: TGTGCCAGCAACCGGGGCACTGAAGCTTTCTTT.

For the CDR3, the DNA is TGTGCCAGCAGCTCGCGGACAGGTAGTGTGACCCAGTACTTC. It translates to CASSSRTGSVTQYF. The chain recombines TRBV7-2 with TRBJ2-5; 7 bases align to TRBD1. The CDR3 is 14 amino acids. Germline V CDR1 and CDR2: SGHTA, FQGNSA. J gave up 7 bases and V 4 bases, and 9 bases lay outside the gene matches. Filled out from reference TRBV7-2 and TRBJ2-5, the complete variable domain reads GAGVSQSPSNKVTEKGKDVELRCDPISGHTALYWYRQSLGQGLEFLIYFQGNSAPDKSGLPSDRFSAERTGGSVSTLTIQRTQQEDSAVYLCASSSRTGSVTQYFGPGTRLLVL.

V gene TRBV4-3 combines with J gene TRBJ1-1; D is unclear. The ends were cut back, 0 bases at V and 6 bases at J, with 11 bases in the middle. There are 14 residues in the CDR3. CDR1 is LGHNA and CDR2 is YSLEER in the germline V gene. The CDR3 DNA sequence: TGCGCCAGCAGCCAAGATCATCAGAGGGCTGAAGCTTTCTTT. It yields the protein CASSQDHQRAEAFF.

This chain links TRBV6-1 with TRBJ2-3; TRBD2 matches at 7 bases. The CDR3 runs to 13 residues. Per the germline V gene, CDR1 is MNHNS and CDR2 is SASEGT. With V trimmed by 2 bases and J by 14 bases, 10 bases remained unmatched. The CDR3 is CASSEHLGGEGYF. The CDR3 nucleotides read TGTGCCAGCAGTGAACATCTTGGGGGGGAAGGGTATTTT.